The text below deals with one T cell receptor (beta chain). The sample originates from a study of monozygotic twins with inflammatory bowel disease. Template switching incorporated UMIs with a 6-nucleotide sample barcode. Nested PCRs of approximately 16 and 10 cycles, two in total, were run on TCRalpha and TCRbeta cDNA. Reprocessing the 5' RACE reads, TCRdb reports a single entry for every CDR3 protein and omits DNA. This table holds approximately 200,000 distinct CDR3 sequences. The specimen sequenced was blood. The TCR originated in a human donor with ulcerative colitis or Crohn's disease, or a healthy co-twin of an affected twin (not recorded which).

CDR3 sequence reads: CASAGGGSGELFF. The chain joins TRBV19 to TRBJ2-2; TCRdb's D gene call, TRBD1, goes unchecked for lack of DNA. The CDR3 loop spans 13 amino acids. The germline CDR1 and CDR2 sequences are LNHDA and SQIVND (reference sequence). The whole variable domain, filled in from reference TRBV19 and TRBJ2-2, reads DGGITQSPKYLFRKEGQNVTLSCEQNLNHDAMYWYRQDPGQGLRLIYYSQIVNDFQKGDIAEGYSVSREKKESFPLTVTSAQKNPTAFYLCASAGGGSGELFFGEGSRLTVL.